The text below deals with one T cell receptor beta chain. The antigen it recognizes is unknown. A read error may produce the germline difference seen at one junction end. The record originates from a study of cytomegalovirus exposure and HLA in healthy donors (dated by TCRdb to 2016 to 2017). Context from the whole study: An earlier analysis of several hundred of the donors reported 250 to 350 Gb of sequence data and around 110 million unique TCR beta sequences from around 200 million T cells. Several DR-DQ haplotypes were treated as single units for association and clustering because of strong linkage in the cohort. Rather than drawing on any new phenotypic data, the later analysis identified candidate immune exposures from TCR beta sequences and the way those sequences occurred across donors. A later genetic analysis used genome-wide SNP genotypes for about 60% of the roughly 670 donors, treating that subset as a discovery cohort. The T cell repertoires of about 700 subjects were profiled by immunosequencing and related to cytomegalovirus serostatus. Donor age, sex, ethnicity and CMV serostatus were compiled together with the repertoire data. Every discovery cohort repertoire had been produced on one sequencing platform. The study was designed to test whether signatures of past pathogen exposure could be identified by cataloging public T cell receptors. Among 300 to 500 genotyped donors of the cohort, an average of approximately 220,000 unique TCR beta nucleotide sequences was sequenced per donor, of which 15% to 20% were non-productive. A later analysis re-examined previously published TCR beta repertoires from about 670 donors and added high-resolution HLA genotyping to investigate patterns of TCR occurrence. Roughly 300 gigabases of sequencing data and around 80 million unique TCR sequences made up an early release that covered about 640 HLA-typed donors. Of the 300 to 400 genotyped donors, around 81% fell in the genetic ancestry cluster associated with self-reported Caucasian donors. In addition to the first cohort of around 670 subjects, a separate validation cohort of 120 different subjects was used. The number of donors typed differed by locus, with about 629-630 for A, B, C, DRB1 and DQB1, roughly 520 for DQA1, about 610 for DPA1, and about 450 for DPB1. HLA typing covered class I and class II loci at four-digit resolution. In an earlier analysis of a few hundred of the donors, high-throughput TCR beta sequencing was used to judge whether each TCR beta V gene segment behaved as functional or pseudogenic. High-throughput TCR immunosequencing, statistical association of individual TCRs with disease status, and machine learning were combined to predict cytomegalovirus infection status. Paper-wide results and their limitations: In this cohort, only TCR beta chains were sequenced, and detectable features were limited by the absence of alpha or paired-chain data. In a later analysis, the rate of TCR association differed among HLA loci, with DRB1 alleles having the most associated TCRs and HLA-C alleles having the fewest. In a later genetic analysis, a missense DCLRE1C variant was associated with V-gene and J-gene trimming of TCR beta chains, and the association was replicated in an independent cohort. Because some donors lacked HLA typing at each locus, the association tests relied only on the typed subset. A further reported finding was that TCR beta sequences accurately predicted the HLA-A and HLA-B alleles for most subjects in the first cohort. Presence/absence analyses assumed roughly uniform sequencing depth across donors, an assumption that may not hold. Immune exposure information for the cohort was limited to CMV serostatus. A later analysis reported that several top co-occurrence clusters appeared linked to parvovirus B19, influenza, CMV and Epstein-Barr virus. It was suggested by the authors that the approach could potentially be generalized to other disease states and immunological phenotypes. Because counts were too low, seventeen rarely observed V segments, including chromosome 9 orphons, were excluded from the earlier analysis of 587 of the donors. Cytomegalovirus status was reported to be diagnosed by the classifier with high specificity and sensitivity in both the original and validation cohorts. The 87-base-pair reads could not distinguish some IMGT-functional V segments, including TRBV6-2 and TRBV6-3, so those segments were excluded. Three of the identified cytomegalovirus-associated TCR beta chains were confirmed in vitro to be specific for cytomegalovirus antigens. Compared with equally common non-associated chains, HLA-associated TCR beta chains in a later analysis were more clonally expanded and had lower generation probabilities. A group of highly shared sequence variants was considered likely to be a technical artifact of the sequencing pipeline. Specific HLA alleles were associated with 18,000 or so TCR beta sequences at a false discovery rate of 0.05 in a later analysis. In an earlier analysis of more than 450 of the donors, most TCR beta V segments were observed in productive rearrangements about 87% or about 30% of the time, broadly matching IMGT annotations. Assigning TCR associations to individual alleles was difficult when HLA alleles, especially DR and DQ, strongly co-occurred. In the study, approximately 150 TCR beta chains were listed as associated with cytomegalovirus. In a later analysis, most CMV-associated TCR beta chains were found to appear HLA-restricted, with HLA associations seemingly driven largely by CMV exposure. Most TCR sequences were seen in very few donors, while some public TCRs were found in many individuals. Linkage disequilibrium might explain the correlated functional status among segregating V segments, but an unknown experimental factor could not be excluded. In a later genetic analysis, fewer N-insertions in productive TCRs were reported among donors in an Asian-associated ancestry cluster than the roughly 700-donor mean.

The cohort consisted of 650 to 850 healthy bone marrow donors. At the time of sampling, all cohort members were nominally healthy, though unrecorded immune exposures were likely present. The donor tested CMV seropositive, placing the donor among the 250 to 300 seropositive members of the cohort. Each donor provided a peripheral blood sample, and peripheral blood mononuclear cells were used for TCR beta sequencing. The Qiagen DNeasy Blood Extraction Kit was used to extract genomic DNA from the blood cell samples. CDR1 KGHSH and CDR2 LQKENI were looked up in the germline V gene. Including cysteine and phenylalanine, the CDR3 has 15 amino acids. Solely the CDR3 DNA is kept, with 45 bases framed from the first base. Library preparation used the immunoSEQ multiplex PCR assay. For the multiplex PCR, a mixture combining 60 forward primers for TCR Vbeta segments and 13 reverse primers for TCR Jbeta segments was used. The CDR3 region of rearranged TCR beta genes was amplified from genomic DNA by a multiplex PCR assay. On the Illumina HiSeq System, the amplified TCR beta libraries were sequenced as 87-base-pair reads. The authors' analysis ran thus. In a later analysis, 77 million or so unique TCR beta chains were counted across the 650 to 750 repertoires, and approximately 9.9 million of these chains were shared by at least two donors. To remove PCR and sequencing errors, raw reads were error-corrected and collapsed into unique sequences using a nearest-neighbor algorithm that merged closely related sequences. V, D and J gene segments were assigned by aligning CDR3 sequences to IMGT reference sequences. Each retained sequence needed at least a six-nucleotide match to both a V gene segment and a J gene segment. A rearrangement was called productive if the CDR3 had no stop codons and remained in frame with V and J, and every other rearrangement was called non-productive. Following IMGT convention, CDR3 was defined as the stretch from the second conserved V-encoded cysteine to the conserved J-encoded phenylalanine. The earlier analysis of about 590 of the donors excluded sequences that lacked an unambiguous match to a single V gene segment. In an earlier analysis of more than 500 of the donors, a V segment was called functional when productive rearrangements were above 56.7%, and segregating when the standard deviation between donors exceeded 5%. To diagnose cytomegalovirus status from the catalog of TCR beta chain sequences, a statistical classification framework was built. A later analysis assigned V and J genes by comparing TCR nucleotide sequences with IMGT/GENE-DB human TR gene sequences. The TCRdist pipeline was used in a later analysis to assign CDR3 sequences and most-parsimonious VDJ recombination scenarios. A later analysis defined each TCR beta chain by its CDR3 amino acid sequence plus V-gene family, and excluded reads lacking a unique V-gene family. In a later analysis, 450 to 600 highly shared, low-generation-probability nucleotide sequences were removed to address suspected cross-contamination and a sequencing artifact. For each public chain, a later analysis derived a clonal expansion index from normalized ranks of inferred template counts within each repertoire. A later analysis computed generation probabilities with a VDJ recombination model fitted to out-of-frame rearrangements, and checked the results against IGoR. In a later analysis, TCR-TCR, TCR-HLA and TCR-CMV co-occurrence was scored with hypergeometric tests, and a repertoire-size bias correction was applied to TCR pairs. False discovery rates were estimated in a later analysis by permuting HLA or CMV assignments 20 times. A later analysis grouped co-occurring TCRs with DBSCAN, adding TCRdist sequence similarity when clustering within HLA-allele-positive subsets. Repertoires with fewer than 30,000 or more than 120,000 public chains, plus five repertoires with anomalous nucleotide sharing, were excluded from co-occurrence clustering. TCRdb mirrors the immuneACCESS table, restricted to in-frame sequences. Some clones are absent from its copies; in checked studies, under half trace to an unresolved V gene, and the reason for the others is unknown. Clone size and V and J calls were adopted from that table, with D and trimming inferred from the DNA. Across this sample there are nearly 300,000 clones, with approximately 90% seen only once. The ten largest make up less than 4.5% of the sample.

The chain is made from TRBV18 and TRBJ2-1; the central 13 bases match TRBD2. The sample comprised PBMCs. This clonotype was obtained from a man in his forties in good health and CMV-seropositive. Here the CDR3 is given as CASSPLAGGNNEQFF. The bases read TGTGCCAGCTCCCCACTAGCGGGAGGGAACAATGAGCAGTTCTTC.